This is a list of T cell receptor beta chains from one sample in a study of cytomegalovirus exposure and HLA in healthy donors. Sequencing used immunoSEQ multiplex PCR; TCRdb keeps in-frame clones, though not all of them. The data show 180,000 or so clones, approximately 89% seen once. Sequencing input: PBMCs. The receptors were gathered from a man younger than 45 in good health and CMV-seropositive. Each CDR3 is given with its conserved first and last residue. Fields, in order: D gene, J gene, clone size, V gene, CDR3 DNA, CDR3 protein. A D gene is named only where the DNA matches it firmly. Some rows have no size entry. The others give once, few or many, or a class for an expanded clone.

>TRBD1|TRBJ2-2|NA|TRBV6-5
TGTGCCAGCAGTTACAGGCAGGGGGCCGGGGAGCTGTTTTTT
CASSYRQGAGELFF
>NA|TRBJ2-1|NA|TRBV12-5
TGTGCTAGCGCAAACACCCCCAGGGAAGATGAGCAGTTCTTC
CASANTPREDEQFF
>NA|TRBJ2-7|NA|TRBV18
TGTGCCAGCTCACCGGAGGACTTCAGGGGTACGTTTTACTACGAGCAGTACTTC
CASSPEDFRGTFYYEQYF
>TRBD2|TRBJ2-2|NA|TRBV28
TGTGCCAGCAGAGCGGGGAAAACCGGGGAGCTGTTTTTT
CASRAGKTGELFF
>NA|TRBJ2-7|NA|TRBV10-3
TGTGCCAGCAGCAGAACAGCGGTACTAGGAGGTCATCCCCTCTTC
CASSRTAVLGGHPLF
>TRBD2|TRBJ2-1|NA|TRBV27
TGTGCCAGCAGTTTAGCAGCGGGGGGGCCCAGGGAGCAGTTCTTC
CASSLAAGGPREQFF
>NA|TRBJ2-3|NA|TRBV15
TGTGCCACCAGCAGAGATCAGTACTCCGCGCAGTATTTT
CATSRDQYSAQYF
>TRBD1|TRBJ1-3|few|TRBV7-2
TGTGCCAGCAGCTTCTGGGCCGGGACAGGGGGGGACACCATATATTTT
CASSFWAGTGGDTIYF
>NA|TRBJ2-1|NA|TRBV7-9
TGTGCCAGCAGTTTGGACAACAATGAGCAGTTCTTC
CASSLDNNEQFF
>TRBD1|TRBJ1-2|NA|TRBV30
TGTGCCTGGACGCGGACAGGGGGCTACACCTTC
CAWTRTGGYTF
>TRBD1|TRBJ1-1|few|TRBV7-3
TGTGCCAGCAGCTTAAGAGGGGGCGCCGAAGCTTTCTTT
CASSLRGGAEAFF
>NA|TRBJ1-2|once|TRBV5-8
TGTGCCACAGCACCCGTTAACTATGGCTACACCTTC
CATAPVNYGYTF
>NA|TRBJ2-1|once|TRBV4-3
TGCGCCAGCAGCCAAGATACCTATGAGCAGTTCTTC
CASSQDTYEQFF
>NA|TRBJ2-5|NA|TRBV5-1
TGCGCCAGCAGCTACCCCTCCCGCGGGAAGACCCAAGAGACCCAGTACTTC
CASSYPSRGKTQETQYF
>NA|TRBJ1-4|NA|TRBV5-1
TGCGCCAGCAGCTTGGACAGGGCAGCTGGTGAAAAACTGTTTTTT
CASSLDRAAGEKLFF
>NA|TRBJ2-7|once|TRBV29-1
TGCAGCGTTGGACCGCCGAGCTCCTACGAGCAGTACTTC
CSVGPPSSYEQYF